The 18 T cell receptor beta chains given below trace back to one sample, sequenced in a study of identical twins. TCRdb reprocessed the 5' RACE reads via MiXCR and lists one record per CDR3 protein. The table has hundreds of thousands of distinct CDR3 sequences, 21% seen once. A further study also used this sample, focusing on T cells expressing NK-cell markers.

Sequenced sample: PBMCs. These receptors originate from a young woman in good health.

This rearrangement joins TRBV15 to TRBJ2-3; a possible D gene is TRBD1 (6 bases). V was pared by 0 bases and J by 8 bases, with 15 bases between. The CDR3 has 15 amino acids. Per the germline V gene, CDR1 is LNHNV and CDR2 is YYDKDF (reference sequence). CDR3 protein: CATSRDQGSQGTQYF. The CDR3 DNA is TGTGCCACCAGCAGAGATCAAGGGTCACAGGGTACGCAGTATTTT. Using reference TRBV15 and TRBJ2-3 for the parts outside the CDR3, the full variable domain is DAMVIQNPRYQVTQFGKPVTLSCSQTLNHNVMYWYQQKSSQAPKLLFHYYDKDFNNEADTPDNFQSRRPNTSFCFLDIRSPGLGDTAMYLCATSRDQGSQGTQYFGPGTRLTVL.

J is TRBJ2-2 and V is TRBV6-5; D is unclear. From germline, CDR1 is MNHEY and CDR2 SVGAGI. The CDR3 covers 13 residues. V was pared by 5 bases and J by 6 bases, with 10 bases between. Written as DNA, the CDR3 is TGTGCCAGCAGTACTACAAATCCCGGGGAGCTGTTTTTT. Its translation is CASSTTNPGELFF.

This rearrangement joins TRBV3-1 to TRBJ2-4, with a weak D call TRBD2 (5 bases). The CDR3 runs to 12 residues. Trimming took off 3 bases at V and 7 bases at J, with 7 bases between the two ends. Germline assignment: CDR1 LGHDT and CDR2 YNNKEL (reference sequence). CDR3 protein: CASSHRDNIQYF. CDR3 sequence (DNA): TGTGCCAGCAGCCACCGGGATAACATTCAGTACTTC.

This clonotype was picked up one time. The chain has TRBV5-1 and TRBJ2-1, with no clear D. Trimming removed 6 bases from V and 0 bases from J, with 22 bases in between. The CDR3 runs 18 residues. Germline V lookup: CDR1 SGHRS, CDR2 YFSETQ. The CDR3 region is CASKESGSPISSYNEQFF. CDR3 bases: TGCGCCAGCAAAGAGTCCGGAAGCCCAATTAGCTCCTACAATGAGCAGTTCTTC.

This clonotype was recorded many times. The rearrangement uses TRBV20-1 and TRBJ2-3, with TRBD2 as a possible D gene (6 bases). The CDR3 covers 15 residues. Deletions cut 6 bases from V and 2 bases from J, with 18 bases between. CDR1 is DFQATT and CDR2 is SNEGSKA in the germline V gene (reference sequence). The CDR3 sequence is CSAPHNGGATDTQYF. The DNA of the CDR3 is TGCAGTGCCCCACATAACGGGGGAGCCACAGATACGCAGTATTTT.

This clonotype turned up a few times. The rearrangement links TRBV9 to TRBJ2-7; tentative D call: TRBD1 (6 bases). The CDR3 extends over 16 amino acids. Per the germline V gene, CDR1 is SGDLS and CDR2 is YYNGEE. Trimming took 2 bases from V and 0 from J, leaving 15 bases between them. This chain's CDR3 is CASSVEPGVSSYEQYF. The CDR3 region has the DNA TGTGCCAGCAGCGTCGAGCCAGGGGTCAGCTCCTACGAGCAGTACTTC.

The CDR3 is CASSLWDKTSGTGSYNEQFF. CDR3 sequence (DNA): TGTGCCAGCAGTTTATGGGATAAGACTAGCGGGACAGGCTCCTACAATGAGCAGTTCTTC. The chain is built from TRBV12-3 or TRBV12-4 and TRBJ2-1; 11 bases agree with TRBD2. With V trimmed by 2 bases and J by 0 bases, 12 bases remained unmatched. The CDR3 totals 20 residues.

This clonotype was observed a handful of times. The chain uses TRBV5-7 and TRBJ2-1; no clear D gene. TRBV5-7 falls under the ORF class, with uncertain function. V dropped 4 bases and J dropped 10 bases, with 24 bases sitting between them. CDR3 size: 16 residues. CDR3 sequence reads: CASSLAGLDPSAEQFF. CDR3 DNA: TGTGCCAGCAGCCTGGCCGGTCTGGACCCTTCTGCCGAGCAGTTCTTC.

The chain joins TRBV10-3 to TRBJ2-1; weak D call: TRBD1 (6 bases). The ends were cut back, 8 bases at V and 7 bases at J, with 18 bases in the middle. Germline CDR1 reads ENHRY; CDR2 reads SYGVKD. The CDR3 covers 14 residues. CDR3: CAIRRTDPTNEQFF. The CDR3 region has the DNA TGTGCCATCCGGAGGACAGACCCTACGAATGAGCAGTTCTTC.

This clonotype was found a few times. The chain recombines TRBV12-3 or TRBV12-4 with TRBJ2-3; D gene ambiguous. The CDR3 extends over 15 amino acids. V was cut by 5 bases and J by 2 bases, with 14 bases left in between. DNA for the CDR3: TGTGCCAGCAGTCGGACCCCAGCCTACACAGATACGCAGTATTTT. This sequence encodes CASSRTPAYTDTQYF.

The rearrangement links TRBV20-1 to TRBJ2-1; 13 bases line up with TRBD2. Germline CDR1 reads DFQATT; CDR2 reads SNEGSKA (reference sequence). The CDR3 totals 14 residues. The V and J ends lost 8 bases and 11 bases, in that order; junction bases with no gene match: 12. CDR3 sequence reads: CSPLLRLAGGQQFF. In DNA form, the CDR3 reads TGCAGTCCGCTCCTTCGACTAGCGGGGGGACAGCAGTTCTTC.

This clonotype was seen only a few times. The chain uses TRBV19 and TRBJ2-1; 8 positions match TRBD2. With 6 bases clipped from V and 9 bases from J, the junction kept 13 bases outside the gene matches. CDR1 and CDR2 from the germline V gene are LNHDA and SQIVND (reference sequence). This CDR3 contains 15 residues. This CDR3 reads CASREEVAGSTEQFF. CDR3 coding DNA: TGTGCCAGTAGAGAGGAGGTAGCGGGAAGTACTGAGCAGTTCTTC.

CDR3 nucleotides: TGTGCCAGCTCAGAACTAGCAGAACAGTACTTC. Its translation: CASSELAEQYF. The gene calls are TRBV18 and TRBJ2-4; possibly TRBD2 for D (6 bases). The V end was cut by 5 bases, the J end by 13 bases, with 12 bases between. The CDR3 is made up of 11 amino acids. Looked up from germline, CDR1 is KGHSH and CDR2 is LQKENI.

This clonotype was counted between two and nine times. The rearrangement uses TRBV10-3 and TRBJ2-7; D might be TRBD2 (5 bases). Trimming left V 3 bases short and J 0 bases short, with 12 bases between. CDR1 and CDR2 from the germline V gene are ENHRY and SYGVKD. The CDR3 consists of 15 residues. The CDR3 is CAISDGLTSSYEQYF. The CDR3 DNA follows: TGTGCCATCAGTGACGGACTGACGAGCTCCTACGAGCAGTACTTC.

CDR3: CASSYWAEQFF. The CDR3 DNA sequence: TGTGCCAGCAGTTACTGGGCCGAGCAGTTCTTC. V and J are TRBV12-3 or TRBV12-4 and TRBJ2-1; D remains unclear. This CDR3 has 11 amino acids. Trimming left V 4 bases short and J 10 bases short, with 8 bases between.

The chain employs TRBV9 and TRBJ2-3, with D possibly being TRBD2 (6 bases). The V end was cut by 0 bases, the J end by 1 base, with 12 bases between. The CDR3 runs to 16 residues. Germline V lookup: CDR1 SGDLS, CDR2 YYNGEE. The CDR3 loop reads CASSVEAASGTDTQYF. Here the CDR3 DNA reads TGTGCCAGCAGCGTAGAGGCGGCTAGCGGCACAGATACGCAGTATTTT.

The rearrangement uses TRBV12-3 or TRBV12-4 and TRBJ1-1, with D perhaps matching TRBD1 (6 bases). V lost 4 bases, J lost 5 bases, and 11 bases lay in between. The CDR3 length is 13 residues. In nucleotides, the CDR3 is TGTGCCAGCAGTTCAACAGGGTTAACTGAAGCTTTCTTT. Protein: CASSSTGLTEAFF.

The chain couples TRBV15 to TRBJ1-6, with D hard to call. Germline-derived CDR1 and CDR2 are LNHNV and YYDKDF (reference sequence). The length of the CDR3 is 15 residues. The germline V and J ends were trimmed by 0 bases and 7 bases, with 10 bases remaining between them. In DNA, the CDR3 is TGTGCCACCAGCAGAGATCGACCACGAAATTCACCCCTCCACTTT. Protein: CATSRDRPRNSPLHF. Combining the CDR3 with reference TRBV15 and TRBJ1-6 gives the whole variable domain DAMVIQNPRYQVTQFGKPVTLSCSQTLNHNVMYWYQQKSSQAPKLLFHYYDKDFNNEADTPDNFQSRRPNTSFCFLDIRSPGLGDTAMYLCATSRDRPRNSPLHFGNGTRLTVT.